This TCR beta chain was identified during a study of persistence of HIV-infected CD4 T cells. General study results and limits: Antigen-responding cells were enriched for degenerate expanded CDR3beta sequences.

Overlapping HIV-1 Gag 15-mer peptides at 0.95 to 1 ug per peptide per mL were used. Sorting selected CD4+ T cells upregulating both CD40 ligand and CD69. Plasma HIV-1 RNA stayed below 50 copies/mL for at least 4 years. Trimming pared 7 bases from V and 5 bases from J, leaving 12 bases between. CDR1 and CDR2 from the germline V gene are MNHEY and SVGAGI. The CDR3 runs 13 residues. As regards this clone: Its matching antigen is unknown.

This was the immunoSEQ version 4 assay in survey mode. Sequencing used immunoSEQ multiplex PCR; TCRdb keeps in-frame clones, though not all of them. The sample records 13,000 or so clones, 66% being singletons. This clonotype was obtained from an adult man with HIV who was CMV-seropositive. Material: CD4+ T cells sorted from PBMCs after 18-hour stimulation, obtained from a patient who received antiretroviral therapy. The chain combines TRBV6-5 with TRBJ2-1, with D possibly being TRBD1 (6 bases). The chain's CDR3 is CASKDRLHNEQFF. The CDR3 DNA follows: TGTGCCAGCAAAGACAGGCTGCACAATGAGCAGTTCTTC.